This TCR beta chain was profiled in a study of cytomegalovirus exposure and HLA in healthy donors. Study-level findings and limits: It was assumed in the presence/absence analyses that sequencing depth was roughly uniform across donors. No immune exposure information besides CMV serostatus was available. At a 0.05 false discovery rate, a later analysis found some 17,000 TCR beta sequences to be associated with HLA alleles.

The donors comprised healthy bone marrow donors. In germline, CDR1 is MGHRA, CDR2 YSYEKL. CDR3 length: 13 residues. Between the trimmed V and J ends, which lost 1 base and 3 bases, there was a span of 7 bases. PCR used 60 Vbeta primers and 13 Jbeta primers. Measured with immunoSEQ multiplex PCR; TCRdb has only the in-frame clones, and not every one. The sample carries fewer than 200,000 clones, roughly 70% recorded once. As for this clone: Its matching antigen is unknown.

The V call is TRBV4-1, the J call TRBJ2-7; D remains ambiguous. The sequence was obtained from a woman aged 50 to 60 in good health and CMV-seropositive. Sequenced sample: PBMCs. CDR3 in amino acids: CASSQALGYEQYF. The CDR3 DNA reads TGCGCCAGCAGCCAAGCCCTCGGCTACGAGCAGTACTTC.